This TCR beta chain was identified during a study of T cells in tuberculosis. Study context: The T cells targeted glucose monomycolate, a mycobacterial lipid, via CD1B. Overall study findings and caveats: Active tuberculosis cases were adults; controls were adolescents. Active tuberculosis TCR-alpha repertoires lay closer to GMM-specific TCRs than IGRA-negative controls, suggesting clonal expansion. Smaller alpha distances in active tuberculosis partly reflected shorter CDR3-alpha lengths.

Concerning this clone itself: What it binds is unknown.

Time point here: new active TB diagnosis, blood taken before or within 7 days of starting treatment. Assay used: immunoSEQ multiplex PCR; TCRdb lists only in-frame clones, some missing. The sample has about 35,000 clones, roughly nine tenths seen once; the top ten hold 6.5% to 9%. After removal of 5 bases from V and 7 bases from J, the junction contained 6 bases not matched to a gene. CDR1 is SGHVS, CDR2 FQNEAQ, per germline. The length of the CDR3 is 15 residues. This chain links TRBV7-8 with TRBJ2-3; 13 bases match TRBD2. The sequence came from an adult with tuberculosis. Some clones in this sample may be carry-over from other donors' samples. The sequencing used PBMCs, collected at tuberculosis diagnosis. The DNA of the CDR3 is TGTGCCAGCAGCACCAGGACTAGCGGGGGAAATACGCAGTATTTT. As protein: CASSTRTSGGNTQYF.